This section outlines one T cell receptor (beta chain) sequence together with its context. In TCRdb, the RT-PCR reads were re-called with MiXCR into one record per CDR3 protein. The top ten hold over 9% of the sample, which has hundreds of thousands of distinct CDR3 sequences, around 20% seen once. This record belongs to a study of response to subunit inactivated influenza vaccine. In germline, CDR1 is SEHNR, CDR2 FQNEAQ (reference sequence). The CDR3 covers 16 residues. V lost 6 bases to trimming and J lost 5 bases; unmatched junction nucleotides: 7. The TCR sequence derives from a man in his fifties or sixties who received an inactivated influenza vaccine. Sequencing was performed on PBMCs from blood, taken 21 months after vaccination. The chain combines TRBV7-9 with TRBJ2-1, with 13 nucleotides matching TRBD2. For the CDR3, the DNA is TGTGCCAGCAGACCGACTAGCGGGAGGACTAACAATGAGCAGTTCTTC. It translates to CASRPTSGRTNNEQFF.